The next 20 T cell receptor beta chains were all read from a single sample in a study of cytomegalovirus exposure and HLA in healthy donors. The PCR was carried out with 60 Vbeta primers and 13 Jbeta primers. Libraries were prepared by immunoSEQ multiplex PCR; TCRdb keeps only in-frame clonotypes and omits some of them. The sample has more than 80,000 clones; roughly 64% are singletons. Specimen: PBMCs. The receptor set was obtained from a woman aged 35 to 49 in good health and CMV-seropositive.

V is TRBV18 and J is TRBJ1-2, with 7 bases that match TRBD1. CDR3 length: 14 amino acids. CDR1 is KGHSH, CDR2 LQKENI, per germline. Trimming took 4 bases from V and 4 from J; bases not matched to a gene: 6. The CDR3 DNA follows: TGTGCCAGCTCACGTGACCGGGACAGCTATGGCTACACCTTC. Its translation is CASSRDRDSYGYTF.

Only a few counts were recorded for this clone. The chain uses TRBV6-6 and TRBJ1-1; D call uncertain. Per the germline V gene, CDR1 is MNHNY and CDR2 is SVGAGI (reference sequence). Trimming took off 7 bases at V and 1 base at J, with 10 bases between the two ends. The CDR3 totals 13 residues. CDR3 nucleotide sequence: TGTGCCAGCACGGCGGGAAGGAACACTGAAGCTTTCTTT. Residues: CASTAGRNTEAFF.

To note about this clone: Other nucleotide sequences in the sample specify the same CDR3. The chain uses TRBV7-2 and TRBJ1-4, with D maybe TRBD1 (5 bases). The CDR3 sequence is 12 residues long. Germline CDR1 is SGHTA and CDR2 is FQGNSA. V lost 5 bases and J 7 bases, leaving 8 bases between the germline ends. CDR3 coding DNA: TGTGCCAGCAGCCCGCAGGGTGAAAAACTGTTTTTT. Translating it yields CASSPQGEKLFF.

This clone appeared a few times. This sequence joins TRBV6-4 and TRBJ1-1; the D gene is possibly TRBD1 (6 bases). Looked up from germline, CDR1 is MRHNA and CDR2 is SNTAGT. This CDR3 has 14 residues. Trimming shortened V by 4 bases and J by 1 base, and 10 bases separated the two germline ends. The CDR3 loop reads CASSAQGWNTEAFF. The CDR3 DNA reads TGTGCCAGCAGTGCACAGGGCTGGAACACTGAAGCTTTCTTT.

The V and J genes are TRBV28 and TRBJ2-7; 7 bases agree with TRBD1. This CDR3 is built from 14 residues. The J segment lost 6 bases and the V segment lost 6 bases, leaving 11 bases of the junction unmatched. Germline lookup yields CDR1 MDHEN and CDR2 SYDVKM. CDR3 nucleotides: TGTGCCAGCAGCAGTCTCGGACAGGCCGGCGAGCAGTACTTC. It yields the protein CASSSLGQAGEQYF.

This clone was found a few times. The V gene is TRBV2, the J gene TRBJ1-1; no firm D call. This CDR3 spans 14 amino acids. Per germline, CDR1 SNHLY and CDR2 FYNNEI. Between the trimmed V and J ends, which lost 4 bases and 2 bases, there was a span of 11 bases. The CDR3 DNA reads TGTGCCAGCAGTGGATGGGGAGGCAACACTGAAGCTTTCTTT. This encodes CASSGWGGNTEAFF.

V and J are TRBV19 and TRBJ1-2, with D maybe TRBD1 (5 bases). Germline CDR1 is LNHDA and CDR2 is SQIVND (reference sequence). The CDR3 spans 14 residues. V was clipped by 7 bases and J by 6 bases, with 18 bases between them. CDR3: CASTLLEGLDGYTF. The CDR3 coding sequence is TGTGCCAGTACCCTACTGGAGGGGTTGGATGGCTACACCTTC.

This clone was detected once. V is TRBV18 and J is TRBJ1-2; D is uncertain. The V gene lost 3 bases and the J gene lost 1 base, with 15 bases spanning the gap. The CDR3 contains 16 residues. Germline lookup yields CDR1 KGHSH and CDR2 LQKENI. The CDR3, as DNA: TGTGCCAGCTCACCCGAACTAGGAGGCTTTAACTATGGCTACACCTTC. As protein: CASSPELGGFNYGYTF.

This chain joins TRBV28 and TRBJ2-7; TRBD2 is a possible D gene (6 bases). CDR1 MDHEN and CDR2 SYDVKM come from the germline V gene. CDR3 length equals 13 residues. V was pared by 9 bases and J by 2 bases, with 14 bases between. The CDR3 DNA follows: TGTGCCAGTTCCCCCTCTAGCGCCTACGAGCAGTACTTC. Amino acids: CASSPSSAYEQYF.

The chain combines TRBV5-6 with TRBJ2-7; TRBD2 matches 8 bases. The V segment lost 2 bases and the J segment 3 bases; nucleotides outside the gene matches: 7. Germline assignment: CDR1 SGHDT and CDR2 YYEEEE. There are 15 residues in the CDR3. The CDR3 DNA reads as TGTGCCAGCAGCTTTAGTACTAGCGGTTACTACGAGCAGTACTTC. It encodes CASSFSTSGYYEQYF.

The CDR3 coding sequence is TGCGCCAGCAGCCCCCAAGCTACAGGGGACAATGAGCAGTTCTTC. Its protein is CASSPQATGDNEQFF. The chain links TRBV5-1 to TRBJ2-1; TRBD1 aligns across 7 bases. The CDR3 has 15 residues. Germline V CDR1 and CDR2: SGHRS, YFSETQ. The J segment lost 5 bases and the V segment lost 4 bases, leaving 9 bases of the junction unmatched.

This chain uses TRBV28 with TRBJ1-2; D perhaps matches TRBD1 (5 bases). This CDR3 spans 14 amino acids. Between the trimmed V and J ends, which lost 5 bases and 5 bases, there was a span of 15 bases. CDR1 and CDR2 (germline): MDHEN, SYDVKM. CDR3 sequence: CASSPTGVGYGYTF. The CDR3 DNA is TGTGCCAGCAGTCCCACGGGGGTCGGATATGGCTACACCTTC.

The CDR3: CASSLSDGWVGTEAFF. The CDR3 coding sequence is TGCGCCAGCAGCTTGAGTGACGGGTGGGTGGGCACTGAAGCTTTCTTT. The rearrangement uses TRBV5-1 and TRBJ1-1, with no clear D. From germline, CDR1 is SGHRS and CDR2 YFSETQ. The CDR3 totals 16 residues. The ends were cut back, 1 base at V and 4 bases at J, with 17 bases in the middle. The whole variable domain, remainder taken from reference TRBV5-1 and TRBJ1-1, is KAGVTQTPRYLIKTRGQQVTLSCSPISGHRSVSWYQQTPGQGLQFLFEYFSETQRNKGNFPGRFSGRQFSNSRSEMNVSTLELGDSALYLCASSLSDGWVGTEAFFGQGTRLTVV.

A single count supports this clone. This sequence joins TRBV6-4 and TRBJ2-3; D gene uncertain. Deletions cut 0 bases from V and 1 base from J, with 5 bases between. The germline CDR1 and CDR2 sequences are MRHNA and SNTAGT. The CDR3 spans 14 residues. The CDR3 protein is CASSDSPGTDTQYF. Here the CDR3 DNA reads TGTGCCAGCAGTGACTCCCCAGGCACAGATACGCAGTATTTT.

This sequence joins TRBV5-1 and TRBJ2-7; TRBD2 agrees at 13 bases. CDR1 SGHRS and CDR2 YFSETQ come from the germline V gene. CDR3 length equals 15 residues. Trimming cost V 3 bases and J 6 bases; bases outside gene matches: 6. The CDR3 DNA reads as TGCGCCAGCAGCTCTAGGACTAGCGGGAGTCGCGAGCAGTACTTC. As protein: CASSSRTSGSREQYF.

The genes are TRBV15 and TRBJ2-7, with D perhaps matching TRBD2 (6 bases). Germline loops: CDR1 LNHNV, CDR2 YYDKDF (reference sequence). Trimming left V 0 bases short and J 4 bases short, with 13 bases between. CDR3 length: 15 residues. The CDR3 DNA reads TGTGCCACCAGCAGAGATCTTGGCGGACTATACGAGCAGTACTTC. Its translation: CATSRDLGGLYEQYF.

The chain joins TRBV28 to TRBJ1-1, with 9 nucleotides matching TRBD1. The trim removed 4 bases at V and 5 bases at J, leaving 11 bases unmatched. The V gene's germline CDR1 is MDHEN and CDR2 SYDVKM. The CDR3 is 16 residues long. CDR3 sequence (DNA): TGTGCCAGCAGTTCCTACAGGGGGCAGGAATGGACTGAAGCTTTCTTT. Its translation is CASSSYRGQEWTEAFF.

The chain recombines TRBV5-1 with TRBJ2-1; weak D call: TRBD2 (5 bases). V dropped 0 bases and J dropped 9 bases, with 10 bases sitting between them. CDR1 is SGHRS, CDR2 YFSETQ, per germline. There are 13 residues in the CDR3. CDR3 DNA: TGCGCCAGCAGCTTGGTTGACGGAGGTGAGCAGTTCTTC. It specifies CASSLVDGGEQFF.

This clone was seen just once. The V gene is TRBV5-1, the J gene TRBJ1-2; 9 nucleotides line up with TRBD1. Germline V gene data show CDR1 as SGHRS and CDR2 as YFSETQ. The CDR3 is 13 residues long. Unmatched junction bases numbered 3, after V lost 1 base and J lost 8 bases. The CDR3 sequence is CASSLWTGVGYTF. Here the CDR3 DNA reads TGCGCCAGCAGCTTGTGGACAGGGGTAGGCTACACCTTC.

This sequence joins TRBV27 and TRBJ1-1; TRBD1 agrees at 8 bases. The J segment lost 0 bases and the V segment lost 5 bases, leaving 2 bases of the junction unmatched. This CDR3 is built from 14 residues. Germline CDR1 reads MNHEY; CDR2 reads SMNVEV (reference sequence). The CDR3 protein is CASSPGQVNTEAFF. In nucleotides, the CDR3 is TGTGCCAGCAGTCCGGGACAGGTGAACACTGAAGCTTTCTTT.